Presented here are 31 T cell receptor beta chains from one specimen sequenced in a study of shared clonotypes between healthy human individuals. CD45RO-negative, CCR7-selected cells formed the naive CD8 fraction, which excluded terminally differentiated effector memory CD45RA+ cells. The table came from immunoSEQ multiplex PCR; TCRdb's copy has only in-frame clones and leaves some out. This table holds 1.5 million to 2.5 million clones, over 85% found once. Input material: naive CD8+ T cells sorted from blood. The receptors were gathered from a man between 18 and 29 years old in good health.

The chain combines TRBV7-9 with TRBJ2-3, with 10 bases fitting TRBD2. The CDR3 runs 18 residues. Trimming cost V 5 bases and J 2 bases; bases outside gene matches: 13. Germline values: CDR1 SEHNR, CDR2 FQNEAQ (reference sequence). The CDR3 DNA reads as TGTGCCAGCAGCCGTGCCCCCGGACTAGCGGAAATCACAGATACGCAGTATTTT. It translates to CASSRAPGLAEITDTQYF.

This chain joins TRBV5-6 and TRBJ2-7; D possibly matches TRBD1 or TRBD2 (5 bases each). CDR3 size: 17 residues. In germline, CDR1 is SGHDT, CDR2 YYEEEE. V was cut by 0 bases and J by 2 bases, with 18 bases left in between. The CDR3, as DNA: TGTGCCAGCAGCTTGGCGGAAGGGGACCTGGCGACCTACGAGCAGTACTTC. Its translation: CASSLAEGDLATYEQYF.

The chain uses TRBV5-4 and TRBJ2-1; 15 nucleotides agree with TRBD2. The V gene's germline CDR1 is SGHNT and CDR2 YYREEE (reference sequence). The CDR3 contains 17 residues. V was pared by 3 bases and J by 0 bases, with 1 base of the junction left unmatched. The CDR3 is CASSWGLAGGSYNEQFF. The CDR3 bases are TGTGCCAGCAGCTGGGGACTAGCGGGGGGCTCCTACAATGAGCAGTTCTTC. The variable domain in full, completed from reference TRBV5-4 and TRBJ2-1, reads ETGVTQSPTHLIKTRGQQVTLRCSSQSGHNTVSWYQQALGQGPQFIFQYYREEENGRGNFPPRFSGLQFPNYSSELNVNALELDDSALYLCASSWGLAGGSYNEQFFGPGTRLTVL.

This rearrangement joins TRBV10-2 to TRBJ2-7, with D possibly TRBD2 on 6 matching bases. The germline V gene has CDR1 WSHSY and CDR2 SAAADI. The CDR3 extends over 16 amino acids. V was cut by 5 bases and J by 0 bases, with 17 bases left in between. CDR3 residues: CASSMKGSSGSYEQYF. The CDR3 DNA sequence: TGCGCCAGCAGTATGAAAGGGAGTAGCGGCTCCTACGAGCAGTACTTC.

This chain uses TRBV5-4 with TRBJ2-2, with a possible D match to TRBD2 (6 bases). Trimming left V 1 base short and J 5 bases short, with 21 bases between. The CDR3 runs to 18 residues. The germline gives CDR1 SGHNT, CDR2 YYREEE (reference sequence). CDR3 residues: CASSLFVTTPRGTGELFF. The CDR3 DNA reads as TGTGCCAGCAGCTTGTTTGTGACCACTCCCCGGGGGACCGGGGAGCTGTTTTTT.

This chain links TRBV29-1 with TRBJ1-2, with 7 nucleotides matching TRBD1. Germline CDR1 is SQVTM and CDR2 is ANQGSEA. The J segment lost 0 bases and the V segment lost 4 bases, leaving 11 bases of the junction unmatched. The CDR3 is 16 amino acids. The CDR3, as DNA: TGCAGCGTTGTTGGGACAGTGGACCCCACTAACTATGGCTACACCTTC. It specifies CSVVGTVDPTNYGYTF.

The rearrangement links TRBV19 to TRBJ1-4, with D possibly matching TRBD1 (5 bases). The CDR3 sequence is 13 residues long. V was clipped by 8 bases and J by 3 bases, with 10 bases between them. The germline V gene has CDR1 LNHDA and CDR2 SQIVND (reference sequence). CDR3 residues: CASFDSANEKLFF. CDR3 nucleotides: TGTGCCAGTTTCGACAGCGCTAATGAAAAACTGTTTTTT.

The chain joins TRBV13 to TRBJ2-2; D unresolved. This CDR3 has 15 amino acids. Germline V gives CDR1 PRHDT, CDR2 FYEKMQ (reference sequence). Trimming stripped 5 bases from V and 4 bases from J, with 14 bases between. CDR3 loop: CASSEHTGITGELFF. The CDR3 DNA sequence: TGTGCCAGCAGCGAACACACTGGAATCACCGGGGAGCTGTTTTTT.

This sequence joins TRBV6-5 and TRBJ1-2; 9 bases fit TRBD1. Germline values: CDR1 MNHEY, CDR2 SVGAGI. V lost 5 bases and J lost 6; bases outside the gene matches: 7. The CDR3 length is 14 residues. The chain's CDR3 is CASSNGQGFDGYTF. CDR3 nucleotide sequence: TGTGCCAGCAGTAACGGACAGGGGTTTGATGGCTACACCTTC.

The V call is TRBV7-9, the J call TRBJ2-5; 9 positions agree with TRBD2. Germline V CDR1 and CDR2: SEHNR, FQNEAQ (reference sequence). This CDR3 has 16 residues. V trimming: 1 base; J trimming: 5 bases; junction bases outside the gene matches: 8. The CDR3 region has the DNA TGTGCCAGCAGCTTAGGAGGGCGGGGGGGCTTGGAGACCCAGTACTTC. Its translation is CASSLGGRGGLETQYF.

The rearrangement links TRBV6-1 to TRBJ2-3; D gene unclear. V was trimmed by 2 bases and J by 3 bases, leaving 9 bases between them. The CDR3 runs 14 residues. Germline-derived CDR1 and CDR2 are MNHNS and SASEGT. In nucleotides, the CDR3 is TGTGCCAGCAGTGAACATCAAACGACAGATACGCAGTATTTT. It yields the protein CASSEHQTTDTQYF.

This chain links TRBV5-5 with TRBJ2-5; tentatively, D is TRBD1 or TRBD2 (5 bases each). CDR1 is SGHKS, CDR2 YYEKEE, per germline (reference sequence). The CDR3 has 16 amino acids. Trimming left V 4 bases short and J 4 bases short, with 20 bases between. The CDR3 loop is CASSRDGERRGETQYF. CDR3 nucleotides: TGTGCCAGCAGCCGGGACGGGGAGCGGAGAGGAGAGACCCAGTACTTC.

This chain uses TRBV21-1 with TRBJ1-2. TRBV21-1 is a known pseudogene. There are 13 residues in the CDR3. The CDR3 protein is CASPPVAGLGYTF. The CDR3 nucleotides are TGTGCCAGTCCTCCCGTCGCCGGGCTTGGCTACACCTTC.

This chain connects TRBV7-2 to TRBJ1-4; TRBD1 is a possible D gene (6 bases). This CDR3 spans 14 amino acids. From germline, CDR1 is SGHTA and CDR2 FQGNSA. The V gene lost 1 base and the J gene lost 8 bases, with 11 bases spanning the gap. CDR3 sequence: CASSLDRVGEKLFF. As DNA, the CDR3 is TGTGCCAGCAGCTTAGACAGGGTTGGGGAAAAACTGTTTTTT.

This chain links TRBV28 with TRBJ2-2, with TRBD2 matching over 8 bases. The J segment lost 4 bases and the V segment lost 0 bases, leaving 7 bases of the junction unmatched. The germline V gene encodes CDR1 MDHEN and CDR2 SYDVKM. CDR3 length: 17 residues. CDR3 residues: CASSLWEWGTSTGELFF. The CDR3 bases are TGTGCCAGCAGTTTATGGGAGTGGGGGACTAGCACCGGGGAGCTGTTTTTT.

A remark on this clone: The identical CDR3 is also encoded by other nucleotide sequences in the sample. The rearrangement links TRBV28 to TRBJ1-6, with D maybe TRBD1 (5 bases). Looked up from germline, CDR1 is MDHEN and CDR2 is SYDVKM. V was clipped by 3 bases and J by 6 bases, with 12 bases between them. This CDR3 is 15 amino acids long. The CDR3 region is CASSLGPGGNSPLHF. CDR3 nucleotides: TGTGCCAGCAGTTTGGGACCCGGGGGTAATTCACCCCTCCACTTT.

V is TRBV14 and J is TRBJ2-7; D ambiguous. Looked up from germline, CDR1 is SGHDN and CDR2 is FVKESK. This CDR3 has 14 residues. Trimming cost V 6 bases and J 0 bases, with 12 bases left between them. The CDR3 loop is CASSNTVSSYEQYF. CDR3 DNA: TGTGCCAGCAGTAATACCGTCAGCTCCTACGAGCAGTACTTC.

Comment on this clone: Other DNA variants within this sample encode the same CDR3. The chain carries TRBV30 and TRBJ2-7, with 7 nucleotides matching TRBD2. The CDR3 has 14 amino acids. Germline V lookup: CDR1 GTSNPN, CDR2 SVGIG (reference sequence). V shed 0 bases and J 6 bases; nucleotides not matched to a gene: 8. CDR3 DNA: TGTGCCTGGAGTGTCTTGGCGGGAGAATCCGAGCAGTACTTC. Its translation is CAWSVLAGESEQYF.

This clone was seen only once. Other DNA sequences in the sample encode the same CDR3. CDR3 sequence (DNA): TGTGCCAGTAGTATCCGAGGGGACTATGGCTACACCTTC. Protein sequence: CASSIRGDYGYTF. J is TRBJ1-2 and V is TRBV19, with D tentatively TRBD1 (5 bases). In germline, CDR1 is LNHDA, CDR2 SQIVND (reference sequence). V was trimmed by 3 bases and J by 3 bases, leaving 8 bases between them. This CDR3 has 13 amino acids.

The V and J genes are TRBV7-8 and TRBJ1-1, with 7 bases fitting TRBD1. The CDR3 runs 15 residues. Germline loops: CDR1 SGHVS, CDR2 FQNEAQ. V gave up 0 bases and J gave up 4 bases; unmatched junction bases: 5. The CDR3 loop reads CASSLANRGGTEAFF. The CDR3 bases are TGTGCCAGCAGCTTAGCAAACAGGGGTGGCACTGAAGCTTTCTTT.

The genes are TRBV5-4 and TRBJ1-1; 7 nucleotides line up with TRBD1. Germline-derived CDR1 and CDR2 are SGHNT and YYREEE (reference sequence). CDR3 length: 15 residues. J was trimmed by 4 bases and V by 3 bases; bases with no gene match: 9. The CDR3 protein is CASSSTRGLGTEAFF. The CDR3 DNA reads TGTGCCAGCAGCTCGACCAGGGGGTTGGGCACTGAAGCTTTCTTT.

CDR3 region: CASSGGDGNEQFF. CDR3 in DNA: TGTGCCAGCAGCGGAGGGGACGGCAATGAGCAGTTCTTC. V and J are TRBV7-9 and TRBJ2-1, with D possibly being TRBD2 (6 bases). Germline assignment: CDR1 SEHNR and CDR2 FQNEAQ (reference sequence). The CDR3 runs 13 residues. Trimming cost V 5 bases and J 6 bases, with 11 bases left between them.

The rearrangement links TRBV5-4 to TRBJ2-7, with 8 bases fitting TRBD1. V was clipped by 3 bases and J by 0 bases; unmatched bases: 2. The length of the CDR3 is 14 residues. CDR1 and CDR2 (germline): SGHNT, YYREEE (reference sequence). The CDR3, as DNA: TGTGCCAGCAGCTCTACAGGGGGCTCCTACGAGCAGTACTTC. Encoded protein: CASSSTGGSYEQYF.

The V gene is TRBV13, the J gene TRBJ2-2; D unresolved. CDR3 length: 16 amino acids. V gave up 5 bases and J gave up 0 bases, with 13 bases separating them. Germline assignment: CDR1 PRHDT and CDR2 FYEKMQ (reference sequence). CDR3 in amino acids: CASSSPTESNTGELFF. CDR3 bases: TGTGCCAGCAGCAGCCCCACAGAGTCGAACACCGGGGAGCTGTTTTTT.

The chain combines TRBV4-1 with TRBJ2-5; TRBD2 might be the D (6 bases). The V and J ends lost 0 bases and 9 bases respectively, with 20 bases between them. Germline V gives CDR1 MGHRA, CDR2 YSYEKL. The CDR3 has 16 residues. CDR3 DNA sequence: TGCGCCAGCAGCCAAGATATTACAGGAGGAGGGTGGGCCCAGTACTTC. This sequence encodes CASSQDITGGGWAQYF.

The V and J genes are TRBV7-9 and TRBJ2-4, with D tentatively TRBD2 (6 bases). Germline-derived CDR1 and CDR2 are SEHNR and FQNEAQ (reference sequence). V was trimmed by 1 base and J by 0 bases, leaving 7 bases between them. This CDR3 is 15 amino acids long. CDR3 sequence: CASSLVGGAKNIQYF. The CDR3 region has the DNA TGTGCCAGCAGCTTAGTGGGAGGAGCCAAAAACATTCAGTACTTC. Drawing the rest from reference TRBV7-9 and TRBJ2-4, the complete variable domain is DTGVSQNPRHKITKRGQNVTFRCDPISEHNRLYWYRQTLGQGPEFLTYFQNEAQLEKSRLLSDRFSAERPKGSFSTLEIQRTEQGDSAMYLCASSLVGGAKNIQYFGAGTRLSVL.

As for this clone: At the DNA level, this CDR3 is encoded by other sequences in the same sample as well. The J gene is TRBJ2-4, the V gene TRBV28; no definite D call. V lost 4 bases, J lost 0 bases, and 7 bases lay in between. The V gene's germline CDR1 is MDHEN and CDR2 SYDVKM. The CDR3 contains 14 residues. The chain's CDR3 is CASSSGVAKNIQYF. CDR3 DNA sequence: TGTGCCAGCAGTTCTGGAGTAGCCAAAAACATTCAGTACTTC.

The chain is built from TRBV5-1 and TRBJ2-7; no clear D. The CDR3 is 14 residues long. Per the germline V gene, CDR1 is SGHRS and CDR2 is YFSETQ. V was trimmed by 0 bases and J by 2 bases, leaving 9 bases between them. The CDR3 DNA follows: TGCGCCAGCAGCTTGGAGGTTGCAACCTACGAGCAGTACTTC. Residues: CASSLEVATYEQYF.

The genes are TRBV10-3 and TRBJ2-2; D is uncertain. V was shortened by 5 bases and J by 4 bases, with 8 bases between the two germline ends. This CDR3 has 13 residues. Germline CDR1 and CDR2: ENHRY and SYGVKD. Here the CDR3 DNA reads TGTGCCATCAGTTTACCCGGCACCGGGGAGCTGTTTTTT. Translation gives CAISLPGTGELFF.

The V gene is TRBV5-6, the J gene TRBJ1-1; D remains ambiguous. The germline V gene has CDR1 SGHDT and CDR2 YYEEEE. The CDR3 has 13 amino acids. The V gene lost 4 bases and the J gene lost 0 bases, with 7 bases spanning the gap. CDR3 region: CASSQQMNTEAFF. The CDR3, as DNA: TGTGCCAGCAGCCAGCAGATGAACACTGAAGCTTTCTTT.

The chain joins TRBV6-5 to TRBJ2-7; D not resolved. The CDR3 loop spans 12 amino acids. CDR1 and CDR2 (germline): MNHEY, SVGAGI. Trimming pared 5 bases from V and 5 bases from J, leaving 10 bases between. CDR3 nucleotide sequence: TGTGCCAGCAGTGCCCAAGGTCACGAGCAGTACTTC. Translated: CASSAQGHEQYF.